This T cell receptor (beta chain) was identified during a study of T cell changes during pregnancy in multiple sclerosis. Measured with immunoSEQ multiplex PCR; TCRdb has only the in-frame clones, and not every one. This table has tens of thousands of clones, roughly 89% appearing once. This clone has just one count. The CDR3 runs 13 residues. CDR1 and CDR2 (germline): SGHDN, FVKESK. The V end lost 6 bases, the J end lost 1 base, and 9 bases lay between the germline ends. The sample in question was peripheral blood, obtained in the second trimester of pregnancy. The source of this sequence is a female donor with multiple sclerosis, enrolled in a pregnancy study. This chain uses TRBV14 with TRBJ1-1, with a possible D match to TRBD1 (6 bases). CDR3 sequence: CASRGQTNTEAFF. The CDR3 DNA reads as TGTGCCAGCAGAGGACAGACGAACACTGAAGCTTTCTTT.